These T cell receptor beta chains were read from a single sample in a study of cytomegalovirus exposure and HLA in healthy donors. The method was immunoSEQ multiplex PCR; TCRdb's version includes in-frame clones alone and lacks a portion of them. The table records approximately 170,000 clones, 70% to 80% of them present only once. The sample comprised PBMCs. The receptors originated from a man aged 35 to 55 in good health and CMV-seronegative. Each CDR3 is given with its conserved first and last residue. A D gene is named only where the DNA matches it firmly. Not every row has a clone size; where given, it reads once, few, many or a size class.

V gene,D gene,CDR3 length,clone size,J gene,CDR3 DNA,CDR3 protein
TRBV9,NA,12,NA,TRBJ1-6,TGTGCCAGCAGGGGGCCTAATTCACCCCTCCACTTT,CASRGPNSPLHF
TRBV27,NA,14,few,TRBJ1-1,TGTGCCAGCAGTAAGACAGGAATGAACACTGAAGCTTTCTTT,CASSKTGMNTEAFF
TRBV29-1,NA,12,once,TRBJ1-2,TGCAGCGTTGAAGATCAATTTGCGGGCTACACCTTC,CSVEDQFAGYTF
TRBV6-6,NA,16,NA,TRBJ2-2,TGTGCCAGCAGTTATAGGACTACCACGAACACCGGGGAGCTGTTTTTT,CASSYRTTTNTGELFF
TRBV5-5,NA,15,NA,TRBJ2-1,TGTGCCAGCAGCTTGACAGATCCCTCCTACAATGAGCAGTTCTTC,CASSLTDPSYNEQFF
TRBV4-1,TRBD2,15,NA,TRBJ2-3,TGCGCCAGCAGCCTGTTGACTAGCGGGAGTAATACGCAGTATTTT,CASSLLTSGSNTQYF
TRBV6-5,NA,11,NA,TRBJ2-1,TGTGCCAGCAGTGCAGCTAGTGAGCAGTTCTTC,CASSAASEQFF
TRBV9,NA,14,NA,TRBJ1-3,TGTGCCAGCAGCGCTGGGGCCAGCGGAAACACCATATATTTT,CASSAGASGNTIYF
TRBV27,NA,15,few,TRBJ1-3,TGTGCCAGCAGTTTATCGGGGAGCTCTGGAAACACCATATATTTT,CASSLSGSSGNTIYF
TRBV11-2,NA,15,NA,TRBJ2-4,TGTGCCAGCAGCACCATCAAGGGAGGCAAAAACATTCAGTACTTC,CASSTIKGGKNIQYF
TRBV4-1,NA,15,NA,TRBJ1-2,TGCGCCAGCAGCCAAGGGGGTGGCAGGGGCTACGGCTACACCTTC,CASSQGGGRGYGYTF
TRBV6-5,NA,13,NA,TRBJ2-7,TGTGCCAGCAGTACTCGGGATTTCTACGAGCAGTACTTC,CASSTRDFYEQYF
TRBV19,TRBD2,14,NA,TRBJ2-5,TGTGCCAGCGGGCTCGGGGCGGGAGTTGAGACCCAGTACTTC,CASGLGAGVETQYF
TRBV5-1,TRBD2,16,NA,TRBJ2-7,TGCGCCAGCAGCTTTCTCACCGGGACTAGCGGCTACGAGCAGTACTTC,CASSFLTGTSGYEQYF
TRBV7-9,NA,14,NA,TRBJ2-1,TGTGCCAGCAGCTTAAGCGGTCCCTACAATGAGCAGTTCTTC,CASSLSGPYNEQFF
TRBV19,NA,13,NA,TRBJ1-2,TGTGCCAGTACCACCCCCCCAGAGGTCGGCTACACCTTC,CASTTPPEVGYTF
TRBV9,NA,12,once,TRBJ1-3,TGTGCCAGCAGCGAAGGGGAAAACACCATATATTTT,CASSEGENTIYF
TRBV7-3,TRBD2,15,NA,TRBJ2-3,TGTGCCAGCAGCCCCCATAGCGGGAGTTCCGATACGCAGTATTTT,CASSPHSGSSDTQYF
TRBV9,TRBD1,16,NA,TRBJ2-1,TGTGCCAGCAGCCTCCCCCGGGACAGGGGATCTACTGAGCAGTTCTTC,CASSLPRDRGSTEQFF
TRBV7-9,TRBD1,13,NA,TRBJ1-2,TGTTCCAGCAGCCCCAGGGGGCGGGGTGGCTACACCTTC,CSSSPRGRGGYTF